This TCR beta chain emerged from a study of technical replicates of blood from several donors. Germline V gives CDR1 SGHAT, CDR2 FQNNGV. With 6 bases clipped from V and 3 bases from J, the junction kept 4 bases outside the gene matches. The length of the CDR3 is 13 residues. With regard to this clone: Other DNA sequences in the sample encode the same CDR3.

The data were produced by immunoSEQ multiplex PCR, yet TCRdb's version contains in-frame clones alone and is incomplete. The sample has approximately 88,000 clones; about 97% are singletons. The V gene is TRBV11-2, the J gene TRBJ2-5; 7 bases align to TRBD1. Material for sequencing was T cells isolated from PBMCs. This receptor was taken from a human donor in good health. CDR3 DNA: TGTGCCAGCAGTCGAGACAGGGAAGAGACCCAGTACTTC. Translating gives CASSRDREETQYF.